Each of the 27 T cell receptor beta chains below was sequenced from the same sample in a study of control samples from healthy donors and cancer patients (dated by TCRdb to about 2020). Library preparation used the immunoSEQ multiplex PCR assay. TCRdb provides this immuneACCESS table in a form limited to in-frame rearrangements. Some clones are lacking; in checked studies, under half of them reflect an unresolved V gene, and why the rest are absent is not known. The sample table shows 200,000 or so clones, and about 94% are seen once. About 1.6% of the sample comes from the top ten. The sample was blood. The receptors stem from a man aged 50 to 59 in good health.

V gene TRBV7-2 combines with J gene TRBJ1-2; no clear D gene. V lost 3 bases and J lost 8, with 7 bases in between. The germline V gene has CDR1 SGHTA and CDR2 FQGNSA. CDR3 length: 11 amino acids. The CDR3 region is CASSFHQGYTF. Written as DNA, the CDR3 is TGTGCCAGCAGCTTTCATCAGGGCTACACCTTC.

CDR3 amino acids: CASSWGRGSIVPQHF. As DNA, the CDR3 is TGTGCCAGCAGCTGGGGGCGGGGGAGCATCGTGCCCCAGCATTTT. J is TRBJ1-5 and V is TRBV5-8; tentative D call: TRBD1 (6 bases). Germline CDR1 reads SGHTS; CDR2 reads YDEGEE. This CDR3 spans 15 amino acids. With 3 bases removed from V and 9 bases from J, the gap between germline ends came to 19 bases.

The chain has TRBV27 and TRBJ2-7; 7 positions agree with TRBD1. The CDR3 runs to 14 residues. Germline V gene lookup returns CDR1 MNHEY and CDR2 SMNVEV (reference sequence). Unmatched junction bases numbered 8, after V lost 3 bases and J lost 6 bases. CDR3 sequence reads: CASSLLRQGPEQYF. The DNA of the CDR3 is TGTGCCAGCAGTTTGCTCAGACAGGGACCCGAGCAGTACTTC.

This clone was recorded once. The V gene is TRBV19, the J gene TRBJ2-7; TRBD1 matches at 10 bases. Germline CDR1 reads LNHDA; CDR2 reads SQIVND (reference sequence). The trim removed 5 bases at V and 3 bases at J, leaving 7 bases unmatched. The CDR3 runs 15 residues. This chain's CDR3 is CASSRPGQGIYEQYF. The CDR3 DNA sequence: TGTGCCAGTAGTCGACCGGGACAGGGGATCTACGAGCAGTACTTC.

This chain links TRBV4-2 with TRBJ1-4, with a possible D match to TRBD1 (5 bases). The V gene's germline CDR1 is LGHNA and CDR2 YNFKEQ. The length of the CDR3 is 14 residues. Trimming left V 3 bases short and J 5 bases short, with 10 bases between. CDR3 region: CASSHLGENEKLFF. CDR3 DNA sequence: TGTGCCAGCAGCCACCTAGGGGAAAATGAAAAACTGTTTTTT.

This chain connects TRBV6-5 to TRBJ1-5; D is unclear. V shed 6 bases and J shed 4 bases, with 7 bases lying between them. There are 12 residues in the CDR3. From germline, CDR1 is MNHEY and CDR2 SVGAGI. In nucleotides, the CDR3 is TGTGCCAGCAGAGGGCGGAATCAGCCCCAGCATTTT. Amino acid sequence: CASRGRNQPQHF.

The V gene is TRBV7-9, the J gene TRBJ1-2; 11 bases line up with TRBD1. The CDR3 covers 14 residues. Germline-derived CDR1 and CDR2 are SEHNR and FQNEAQ (reference sequence). The V segment lost 1 base and the J segment 8 bases; nucleotides outside the gene matches: 3. The CDR3 DNA follows: TGTGCCAGCAGCTTAGGGGACAGGGGGGCAGGCTACACCTTC. Its translation: CASSLGDRGAGYTF.

The rearrangement uses TRBV5-6 and TRBJ1-1; 7 nucleotides match TRBD1. The germline CDR1 and CDR2 sequences are SGHDT and YYEEEE. This CDR3 contains 14 residues. The J segment lost 7 bases and the V segment lost 4 bases, leaving 10 bases of the junction unmatched. Here the CDR3 reads CASSIRDRGFEAFF. The CDR3, as DNA: TGTGCCAGCAGCATAAGGGACAGAGGCTTTGAAGCTTTCTTT.

The chain recombines TRBV27 with TRBJ2-7; D unresolved. V lost 5 bases and J lost 2, with 16 bases in between. This CDR3 region has 15 residues. Looked up from germline, CDR1 is MNHEY and CDR2 is SMNVEV (reference sequence). CDR3 bases: TGTGCCAGCAGTCATGGCCCCCCCAGCGCCTACGAGCAGTACGTC. Translated: CASSHGPPSAYEQYV.

The genes are TRBV3-1 (or the pseudogene TRBV3-2) and TRBJ1-1; D perhaps matches TRBD1 (5 bases). The germline V gene encodes CDR1 LGHDT and CDR2 YNNKEL (reference sequence). V lost 0 bases, J lost 1 base, and 9 bases lay in between. The CDR3 totals 15 residues. CDR3 DNA: TGTGCCAGCAGCCAAGAGCCCGGGGCGAACACTGAAGCTTTCTTT. Translated: CASSQEPGANTEAFF.

This clone was seen once. The V gene is TRBV6-6, the J gene TRBJ1-2; D possibly corresponds to TRBD1 (6 bases). Deletions cut 4 bases from V and 0 bases from J, with 9 bases between. The CDR3 runs 14 residues. Germline CDR1 MNHNY, CDR2 SVGAGI (reference sequence). CDR3 DNA: TGTGCCAGCAGTTTGGACAGTTCTAACTATGGCTACACCTTC. Translation: CASSLDSSNYGYTF.

CDR3 region: CASSMNSNTGELFF. The DNA for the CDR3 is TGTGCCAGTAGTATGAATAGTAACACCGGGGAGCTGTTTTTT. The chain has TRBV19 and TRBJ2-2, with unresolved D. The CDR3 extends over 14 amino acids. V dropped 3 bases and J dropped 2 bases, with 7 bases sitting between them. Germline CDR1 is LNHDA and CDR2 is SQIVND (reference sequence).

The chain links TRBV28 to TRBJ1-3; D may be TRBD1 (5 bases). The CDR3 contains 15 residues. Per the germline V gene, CDR1 is MDHEN and CDR2 is SYDVKM. The germline V and J ends were trimmed by 3 bases and 2 bases, with 11 bases remaining between them. CDR3 sequence reads: CASSLSSGPGNTIYF. CDR3 nucleotide sequence: TGTGCCAGCAGTTTGTCCTCAGGGCCTGGAAACACCATATATTTT.

The chain joins TRBV3-1 (or the pseudogene TRBV3-2) to TRBJ2-2, with unresolved D. Germline V gene sequence: CDR1 LGHDT, CDR2 YNNKEL (reference sequence). The V end was cut by 4 bases, the J end by 3 bases, with 6 bases between. This CDR3 is built from 13 residues. This CDR3 is CASSRADTGELFF. The CDR3 DNA reads as TGTGCCAGCAGCCGAGCAGACACCGGGGAGCTGTTTTTT.

The V call is TRBV7-3, the J call TRBJ2-1; D is perhaps TRBD1 (5 bases). This CDR3 has 13 amino acids. V lost 5 bases to trimming and J lost 14 bases, with 19 bases between them. Germline CDR1 SGHTA, CDR2 FQGTGA. The CDR3, as DNA: TGTGCCAGCAGCCCCCAGACAGAGCCTGTTAAGTTCTTC. Translated: CASSPQTEPVKFF. The entire variable domain, with the rest obtained from reference TRBV7-3 and TRBJ2-1, is as follows: GAGVSQTPSNKVTEKGKYVELRCDPISGHTALYWYRQSLGQGPEFLIYFQGTGAADDSGLPNDRFFAVRPEGSVSTLKIQRTERGDSAVYLCASSPQTEPVKFFGPGTRLTVL.

CDR3 DNA: TGTGCCACCAGCCCCCAATCAAGTGGGCAGGCGTCATTCCCCGATACAGATACGCAGTATTTT. Translation gives CATSPQSSGQASFPDTDTQYF. The chain recombines TRBV15 with TRBJ2-3, with no clear D. Trimming removed 5 bases from V and 3 bases from J, with 33 bases in between. The CDR3 runs to 21 residues. Per germline, CDR1 LNHNV and CDR2 YYDKDF (reference sequence).

This clone came up once. The CDR3 sequence is CSATGANVLTF. CDR3 nucleotide sequence: TGCAGTGCTACTGGGGCCAACGTCCTGACTTTC. The chain employs TRBV20-1 and TRBJ2-6; D not certain. The CDR3 contains 11 residues. Trimming stripped 4 bases from V and 2 bases from J, with 0 bases between. The germline CDR1 and CDR2 sequences are DFQATT and SNEGSKA (reference sequence).

The chain uses TRBV5-4 and TRBJ2-1; 16 bases line up with TRBD2. CDR3 size: 18 residues. Trimming cost V 5 bases and J 4 bases; bases outside gene matches: 9. Germline V gives CDR1 SGHNT, CDR2 YYREEE (reference sequence). CDR3 region: CASRPGTSGGAGYNEQFF. For the CDR3, the DNA is TGTGCCAGCAGACCCGGGACTAGCGGGGGGGCGGGTTACAATGAGCAGTTCTTC. Drawing the rest from reference TRBV5-4 and TRBJ2-1, the complete variable domain is ETGVTQSPTHLIKTRGQQVTLRCSSQSGHNTVSWYQQALGQGPQFIFQYYREEENGRGNFPPRFSGLQFPNYSSELNVNALELDDSALYLCASRPGTSGGAGYNEQFFGPGTRLTVL.

The J gene is TRBJ2-5, the V gene TRBV11-2; 11 bases match TRBD2. Germline V CDR1 and CDR2: SGHAT, FQNNGV. This CDR3 contains 14 residues. J lost 7 bases, V lost 2 bases, and 3 bases had no gene match. The CDR3: CASSLSSGGGTQYF. The CDR3 DNA is TGTGCCAGCAGCTTAAGTAGCGGGGGGGGGACCCAGTACTTC.

This chain uses TRBV19 with TRBJ2-5; D is undetermined. The V end lost 3 bases, the J end lost 4 bases, and 9 bases lay between the germline ends. Germline lookup yields CDR1 LNHDA and CDR2 SQIVND (reference sequence). The CDR3 runs to 13 residues. The CDR3 reads CASSIAVGETQYF. In nucleotides, the CDR3 is TGTGCCAGTAGTATCGCGGTAGGAGAGACCCAGTACTTC. The variable domain in full, with the rest retrieved from reference TRBV19 and TRBJ2-5, is DGGITQSPKYLFRKEGQNVTLSCEQNLNHDAMYWYRQDPGQGLRLIYYSQIVNDFQKGDIAEGYSVSREKKESFPLTVTSAQKNPTAFYLCASSIAVGETQYFGPGTRLLVL.

This rearrangement joins TRBV7-9 to TRBJ1-1; maybe TRBD1 (5 bases). The CDR3 spans 13 residues. The V and J ends lost 7 bases and 11 bases respectively, with 20 bases between them. Germline CDR1 reads SEHNR; CDR2 reads FQNEAQ (reference sequence). The DNA for the CDR3 is TGTGCCAGCACCAACGACCTGGGGGAGCGCGCTTTCTTT. Amino acids: CASTNDLGERAFF.

The chain combines TRBV4-3 with TRBJ2-5; 12 positions match TRBD2. Germline CDR1 and CDR2: LGHNA and YSLEER. This CDR3 comprises 16 residues. With 0 bases clipped from V and 7 bases from J, the junction kept 6 bases outside the gene matches. This CDR3 is CASSQDRTSGVGTQYF. The CDR3 DNA reads as TGCGCCAGCAGCCAAGATAGGACTAGCGGGGTGGGGACCCAGTACTTC.

This chain connects TRBV4-3 to TRBJ1-3; D gene uncertain. Looked up from germline, CDR1 is LGHNA and CDR2 is YSLEER. V gave up 1 base and J gave up 2 bases, with 6 bases separating them. The CDR3 sequence is 14 residues long. The CDR3 protein is CASSQASPGNTIYF. DNA of the CDR3: TGCGCCAGCAGCCAAGCCTCCCCTGGAAACACCATATATTTT.

This clone was observed a handful of times. J is TRBJ1-2 and V is TRBV5-8; D remains ambiguous. CDR1 and CDR2 from the germline V gene are SGHTS and YDEGEE. The germline V and J ends were trimmed by 4 bases and 3 bases, with 10 bases remaining between them. This CDR3 is built from 13 residues. CDR3 DNA sequence: TGTGCCAGCAGCAGCGGCAGCTACTATGGCTACACCTTC. Translated, it gives CASSSGSYYGYTF.

The CDR3 region is CSATGGTEAFF. CDR3 sequence (DNA): TGCAGTGCCACAGGGGGCACTGAAGCTTTCTTT. The chain carries TRBV20-1 and TRBJ1-1; TRBD1 matches 8 bases. The length of the CDR3 is 11 residues. Germline CDR1 and CDR2: DFQATT and SNEGSKA (reference sequence). V lost 6 bases, J lost 4 bases, and 1 base stayed unmatched.

This clone was found a few times. The chain combines TRBV6-6 with TRBJ2-7, with D uncertain. The CDR3 loop spans 14 amino acids. V was trimmed by 6 bases and J by 1 base, leaving 13 bases between them. Germline V gene lookup returns CDR1 MNHNY and CDR2 SVGAGI (reference sequence). Here the CDR3 DNA reads TGTGCCAGCAGATTATACGGCGCTTCCTACGAGCAGTACTTC. Protein sequence: CASRLYGASYEQYF.

The chain has TRBV9 and TRBJ1-2, with D unresolved. V was pared by 4 bases and J by 7 bases, with 17 bases between. The CDR3 is 14 residues long. In germline, CDR1 is SGDLS, CDR2 YYNGEE. The CDR3 region has the DNA TGTGCCAGCAGCCCCGGGTCGTCTCCCGGTGGCTACACCTTC. This encodes CASSPGSSPGGYTF.